The 16 T cell receptor beta chains given below trace back to one sample, sequenced in a study of immune heterogeneity within non-small cell lung tumors. Bulk tumor genomic DNA, approximately 560 ng per sample, was used as template. Widely spaced biopsies, several per primary tumor, were obtained at surgery. Newly diagnosed with untreated non-small cell lung cancer, the patients underwent curative surgery. For the TCR beta CDR3, multiplex PCR with 32 V and 13 J primers performed the amplification. Via MiXCR, TCRdb re-called the multiplex PCR reads, giving one row per CDR3 protein. The repertoire consists of 14,000 to 15,000 distinct CDR3 sequences, with under 30% occurring once and the leading ten covering roughly 5.2%. The specimen was lung tumor tissue. These TCRs come from a man aged 40-49 years with non-small cell lung cancer.

This clonotype was recorded at least ten times. This rearrangement joins TRBV5-1 to TRBJ2-1; 9 positions match TRBD2. CDR1 and CDR2 from the germline V gene are SGHRS and YFSETQ. The CDR3 extends over 14 amino acids. The trim removed 4 bases at V and 9 bases at J, leaving 8 bases unmatched. The CDR3 is CASSVTSGQVEQFF. In DNA, the CDR3 is TGCGCCAGCAGCGTTACTAGCGGGCAGGTTGAGCAGTTCTTC.

As for this clonotype: Being one base from a much bigger clone, this may be a read error. CDR3 bases: TGTGCCAGTAGTATCGGGGGATCTAATTCACCCCTCCACTTT. As protein: CASSIGGSNSPLHF. V gene TRBV19 combines with J gene TRBJ1-6; TRBD1 might be the D (5 bases). The CDR3 spans 14 residues. Germline assignment: CDR1 LNHDA and CDR2 SQIVND (reference sequence). V dropped 3 bases and J dropped 6 bases, with 9 bases sitting between them.

This clonotype has a handful of counts. A read error may be the cause here, since a much bigger clone is one base away. The gene calls are TRBV6-1 and TRBJ2-1, with D uncertain. The V gene lost 4 bases and the J gene lost 0 bases, with 4 bases spanning the gap. Germline values: CDR1 MNHNS, CDR2 SASEGT. The CDR3 loop spans 13 amino acids. The CDR3 is CASSGSSYNEQFF. The CDR3 region has the DNA TGTGCCAGCAGTGGGAGCTCCTACAATGAGCAGTTCTTC.

A word on this clonotype: This sequence may be a read error, since a much larger clone differs from it by one base. The chain links TRBV9 to TRBJ2-7, with D perhaps matching TRBD1 (6 bases). This CDR3 region has 15 residues. Germline values: CDR1 SGDLS, CDR2 YYNGEE. The CDR3 bases are TGTGCCAGCAGAGTAGATCCGGACAGATACTACGAGCAGTACTTC. It encodes CASRVDPDRYYEQYF.

J is TRBJ2-5 and V is TRBV11-2; D gene unclear. V shed 1 base and J shed 3 bases, with 12 bases lying between them. Per the germline V gene, CDR1 is SGHAT and CDR2 is FQNNGV. The CDR3 length is 15 residues. The CDR3 DNA reads TGTGCCAGCAGCTTAGGAGTAGCAAAGAAAGAGACCCAGTACTTC. Amino acids: CASSLGVAKKETQYF.

The chain employs TRBV4-1 and TRBJ1-4; D remains ambiguous. The V end was cut by 2 bases, the J end by 8 bases, with 12 bases between. This CDR3 region has 14 residues. Germline CDR1 reads MGHRA; CDR2 reads YSYEKL. The CDR3: CASSQNRNLEKLFF. CDR3 DNA: TGCGCCAGCAGCCAAAATAGGAACTTAGAAAAACTGTTTTTT.

As regards this clonotype: A clone one base away is much larger, so this may be a read error. The gene calls are TRBV28 and TRBJ1-2, with D unresolved. Germline CDR1 MDHEN, CDR2 SYDVKM. The CDR3 is 14 residues long. The CDR3 loop is CASSLDPSAYDYTF. CDR3 coding DNA: TGTGCCAGCAGTTTAGATCCGTCCGCCTATGACTACACCTTC.

Regarding this clonotype: A much larger clone lies a single base off, so this may be a read error. CDR3 protein: CAGSLGGASYGYTF. In nucleotides, the CDR3 is TGTGCCGGCAGCTTAGGGGGAGCCTCCTATGGCTACACCTTC. The gene calls are TRBV13 and TRBJ1-2; the D gene is possibly TRBD1 (6 bases). The CDR3 loop spans 14 amino acids. CDR1 and CDR2 from the germline V gene are PRHDT and FYEKMQ (reference sequence).

Worth noting for this clonotype: A single base separates this from a much larger clone, so it may be a read error. The gene calls are TRBV6-4 and TRBJ1-1; TRBD1 matches at 7 bases. The CDR3 totals 10 residues. Germline V gene lookup returns CDR1 MRHNA and CDR2 SNTAGT. The junction had 6 bases not matched to a gene; V was cut back by 8 bases and J by 12 bases. The CDR3 is CASPGTESFF. The DNA of the CDR3 is TGTGCCAGCCCCGGGACAGAATCTTTCTTT.

The chain is built from TRBV5-6 and TRBJ1-1; 7 nucleotides align to TRBD1. The CDR3 length is 15 residues. The V and J ends lost 4 bases and 4 bases, in that order; junction bases with no gene match: 10. Germline CDR1 reads SGHDT; CDR2 reads YYEEEE. CDR3 sequence reads: CASSPPTGFGTEAFF. The CDR3 DNA reads TGTGCCAGCAGCCCACCGACAGGGTTTGGCACTGAAGCTTTCTTT. Complete variable domain (other parts from reference TRBV5-6 and TRBJ1-1): DAGVTQSPTHLIKTRGQQVTLRCSPKSGHDTVSWYQQALGQGPQFIFQYYEEEERQRGNFPDRFSGHQFPNYSSELNVNALLLGDSALYLCASSPPTGFGTEAFFGQGTRLTVV.

Notes on this clonotype: With a much larger clone just one base away, this may be a read error. The chain is built from TRBV27 and TRBJ2-7; D remains ambiguous. CDR1 and CDR2 (germline): MNHEY, SMNVEV (reference sequence). This CDR3 has 13 amino acids. The CDR3 DNA reads as TGTGCCAGCAGTTTGAAGGGTGGCCACGATCAGTACTTC. Protein sequence: CASSLKGGHDQYF.

The sample holds many counts of this clonotype. The chain joins TRBV5-1 to TRBJ1-1, with 7 bases aligning to TRBD1. V gave up 5 bases and J gave up 9 bases; unmatched junction bases: 16. The CDR3 is made up of 15 amino acids. CDR1 SGHRS and CDR2 YFSETQ come from the germline V gene. This chain's CDR3 is CASSLGIGTEKKAFF. The DNA for the CDR3 is TGCGCCAGCAGTTTAGGAATTGGGACAGAAAAGAAAGCTTTCTTT.

By share, this clonotype ranks as medium-sized (0.01 to 0.1%). The chain uses TRBV12-3 or TRBV12-4 and TRBJ2-7; D is uncertain. The CDR3 runs to 11 residues. Trimming stripped 1 base from V and 8 bases from J, with 6 bases between. The CDR3 coding sequence is TGTGCCAGCAGTTTAGGGCCACAGCAGTACTTC. Its protein is CASSLGPQQYF.

The chain uses TRBV6-1 and TRBJ2-4; D is possibly TRBD2 (5 bases). V lost 7 bases and J lost 2, with 9 bases in between. The CDR3 consists of 13 residues. CDR1 is MNHNS and CDR2 is SASEGT in the germline V gene. CDR3 sequence reads: CASTLDSKNIQYF. Written as DNA, the CDR3 is TGTGCCAGCACACTAGATTCCAAAAACATTCAGTACTTC.

V is TRBV9 and J is TRBJ2-3; 11 bases are a match to TRBD1. The V gene's germline CDR1 is SGDLS and CDR2 YYNGEE. Trimming at V came to 7 bases and at J to 7 bases, leaving 14 bases not matched to a gene. The CDR3 loop spans 16 amino acids. CDR3 amino acids: CASSNGQGAFGYTQYF. DNA of the CDR3: TGTGCCAGCTCCAATGGACAGGGGGCGTTTGGATATACGCAGTATTTT.

This clonotype came up many times. J is TRBJ2-7 and V is TRBV15; D remains ambiguous. The CDR3 sequence is 15 residues long. V was clipped by 0 bases and J by 1 base, with 10 bases between them. CDR1 and CDR2 (germline): LNHNV, YYDKDF (reference sequence). The CDR3 here is CATSREGAKSYEQYF. As DNA, the CDR3 is TGTGCCACCAGCAGAGAAGGCGCCAAATCCTACGAGCAGTACTTC. Based on the CDR3 plus reference TRBV15 and TRBJ2-7, the full variable domain is DAMVIQNPRYQVTQFGKPVTLSCSQTLNHNVMYWYQQKSSQAPKLLFHYYDKDFNNEADTPDNFQSRRPNTSFCFLDIRSPGLGDTAMYLCATSREGAKSYEQYFGPGTRLTVT.